Listed below are T cell receptor beta chains from one sample, sequenced in a study of CD8+CD57+ T cells in acquired aplastic anemia. TCRdb independently ran MiXCR on the reads; one entry per CDR3 protein. Of 100,000 to 150,000 distinct CDR3 sequences in the sample, about 46% were seen once. Sequencing was done on a sample of sorted CD4+, CD8+, or CD8+CD57+ T cells (not recorded which) from PBMCs. Receptors originate from a human donor in good health, serving as a control. CDR3s include the opening cysteine and the closing phenylalanine or tryptophan. A D gene is named only where the DNA matches it firmly. Not every row has a clone size; where given, it reads once, few, many or a size class.

. TRBJ2-3 . TRBV5-1 TGCGCCAGCAGCTTGGACGGTAGCGGTACTGGCACAGATACGCAGTATTTT CASSLDGSGTGTDTQYF
. TRBJ2-7 . TRBV19 TGTGCCAGTAGCCCGGCGAGACAAACAGTATACGAGCAGTACTTC CASSPARQTVYEQYF
. TRBJ2-1 . TRBV25-1 TGTGCGACTAGCAGGGGCCGAGGCTTCAATGAGCAGTTCTTC CATSRGRGFNEQFF
. TRBJ1-4 . TRBV6-1 TGTGCCAGCAGCGCCAACTCGCTTGCAACTAATGAAAAACTGTTTTTT CASSANSLATNEKLFF
TRBD1 TRBJ2-5 . TRBV20-1 TGCAGTGCTAGAGACTATAGACAGGGGGCGCGGGAGACCCAGTACTTC CSARDYRQGARETQYF
TRBD1 TRBJ1-2 . TRBV2 TGTGCCAGCAAAGGACAGGGCTACGGCTACACCTTC CASKGQGYGYTF
. TRBJ2-5 . TRBV24-1 TGTGCCAGCAGTTCCCCCGCGGGGCACCAAGAGACCCAGTACTTC CASSSPAGHQETQYF
. TRBJ1-6 . TRBV15 TGTGCCACCAGCATTAGTACAGAGGATAATTCACCCCTCCACTTT CATSISTEDNSPLHF
. TRBJ2-3 . TRBV19 TGTGCCAGTAGTATGACGCCTGGGGGGACAGATACGCAGTATTTT CASSMTPGGTDTQYF
. TRBJ2-1 . TRBV29-1 TGCAGCGTTGGAGGAGGCCAGGGGCTCAGGGAGGGGGGCGGTGCGTTCTTC CSVGGGQGLREGGGAFF
. TRBJ2-5 . TRBV9 TGTGCCAGCAGCGTAGACTCAGGACGGGGAGAGACCCAGTACTTC CASSVDSGRGETQYF
. TRBJ1-6 many TRBV19 TGTGCCAGTAAACGGGGGGAACCGCTTAATTCACCCCTCCACTTT CASKRGEPLNSPLHF
TRBD2 TRBJ2-5 once TRBV7-3 TGTGCCAGCAGCCCCCGGACTAGCGGGGCACGAAAGACCCAGTACTTC CASSPRTSGARKTQYF
. TRBJ2-1 many TRBV30 TGTGCCTGGAGTAGGGGGGCCTACAATGAGCAGTTCTTC CAWSRGAYNEQFF
TRBD1 TRBJ1-2 . TRBV5-1 TGCGCCAGCAGCTTAAAGTCAGGGGGTGATGGCTACACCTTC CASSLKSGGDGYTF
. TRBJ2-1 many TRBV4-1 TGCGCCAGCAGCCAAGTTAAGGGGCGGCTACCCAATGAGCAGTTCTTC CASSQVKGRLPNEQFF